These 13 T cell receptor beta chains share one sample of origin, sequenced in a study of blood T cell repertoires in COVID-19. TCRdb's table, derived via immunoSEQ multiplex PCR, lists solely in-frame clones and lacks some. The sample records 150,000 to 200,000 clones, 79% being singletons. Sequencing was done on a sample of peripheral blood. Receptors were obtained from a woman aged 40 to 49 with COVID-19, enrolled during active disease.

The chain couples TRBV4-1 to TRBJ1-3; D is ambiguous. The V gene lost 5 bases and the J gene lost 2 bases, with 7 bases spanning the gap. CDR3 length equals 13 residues. In germline, CDR1 is MGHRA, CDR2 YSYEKL. The CDR3 loop reads CASSSGPGNTIYF. The CDR3, as DNA: TGCGCCAGCAGCTCGGGTCCTGGAAACACCATATATTTT.

The chain has TRBV14 and TRBJ1-4; 7 bases are a match to TRBD1. V shed 5 bases, J shed 0 bases, and the junction held 3 bases outside the gene matches. Germline V gives CDR1 SGHDN, CDR2 FVKESK. The CDR3 spans 15 residues. CDR3 in amino acids: CASSSQGATNEKLFF. The CDR3 DNA is TGTGCCAGCAGCTCCCAGGGGGCAACTAATGAAAAACTGTTTTTT.

This clone occurred once. The CDR3 DNA sequence: TGTGCCAGCAGCTTATTAGGGGATAACTATGGCTACACCTTC. Its translation is CASSLLGDNYGYTF. The J gene is TRBJ1-2, the V gene TRBV7-2, with D tentatively TRBD1 (5 bases). Per germline, CDR1 SGHTA and CDR2 FQGNSA. V lost 2 bases, J lost 1 base, and 8 bases lay in between. The CDR3 loop spans 14 amino acids.

The chain couples TRBV27 to TRBJ2-1; TRBD2 matches at 11 bases. CDR1 is MNHEY, CDR2 SMNVEV, per germline (reference sequence). This CDR3 is built from 20 residues. The trim removed 5 bases at V and 5 bases at J, leaving 20 bases unmatched. CDR3 bases: TGTGCCAGCAGTCCCCGATTACTACTAGCGGGAGAAAGGAAGGACAATGAGCAGTTCTTC. Amino acid sequence: CASSPRLLLAGERKDNEQFF.

The chain recombines TRBV5-4 with TRBJ2-2, with D perhaps matching TRBD2 (5 bases). The V gene lost 4 bases and the J gene lost 4 bases, with 14 bases spanning the gap. Germline CDR1 is SGHNT and CDR2 is YYREEE (reference sequence). The CDR3 totals 15 residues. CDR3 region: CASSPARRGTGELFF. Written as DNA, the CDR3 is TGTGCCAGCAGCCCGGCTAGACGGGGCACCGGGGAGCTGTTTTTT.

In this sample, this clone turned up a few times. The chain uses TRBV4-1 and TRBJ2-3; TRBD2 agrees at 7 bases. CDR1 MGHRA and CDR2 YSYEKL come from the germline V gene. Unmatched junction bases numbered 1, after V lost 0 bases and J lost 1 base. This CDR3 comprises 15 residues. CDR3 sequence: CASSQDGGGTDTQYF. In DNA form, the CDR3 reads TGCGCCAGCAGCCAAGATGGGGGGGGCACAGATACGCAGTATTTT.

V is TRBV19 and J is TRBJ1-1; D gene uncertain. The germline V and J ends were trimmed by 9 bases and 4 bases, with 18 bases remaining between them. Germline CDR1 and CDR2: LNHDA and SQIVND (reference sequence). This CDR3 is 14 amino acids long. The CDR3 loop is CASGELRSTTEAFF. CDR3 bases: TGTGCCAGCGGGGAATTGAGGTCAACCACTGAAGCTTTCTTT.

The rearrangement links TRBV5-1 to TRBJ2-3, with D tentatively TRBD2 (6 bases). The CDR3 is 16 residues long. Germline lookup yields CDR1 SGHRS and CDR2 YFSETQ. V lost 0 bases and J lost 0, with 11 bases in between. The CDR3 region has the DNA TGCGCCAGCAGCTTGGGTGCGGGACGGAGCACAGATACGCAGTATTTT. Its translation: CASSLGAGRSTDTQYF.

The rearrangement links TRBV6-5 to TRBJ1-1; D is perhaps TRBD1 (5 bases). Germline V lookup: CDR1 MNHEY, CDR2 SVGAGI. The CDR3 has 12 amino acids. Trimming shortened V by 0 bases and J by 11 bases, and 10 bases separated the two germline ends. The CDR3 is CASSYSKGNAFF. The CDR3 DNA sequence: TGTGCCAGCAGTTACTCGAAGGGGAATGCTTTCTTT.

CDR3 region: CASSMGTGGRGGELFF. CDR3 coding DNA: TGTGCCAGCAGCATGGGGACAGGGGGCCGGGGCGGGGAGCTGTTTTTT. The chain has TRBV5-4 and TRBJ2-2, with 12 bases lining up with TRBD1. Germline CDR1 reads SGHNT; CDR2 reads YYREEE (reference sequence). J lost 7 bases, V lost 4 bases, and 8 bases had no gene match. This CDR3 comprises 16 residues.

This clone was counted many times. The V call is TRBV4-2, the J call TRBJ2-7, with 10 positions matching TRBD2. Losses at the gene ends were 6 bases for V and 3 bases for J; bases not matched to a gene: 8. The V gene's germline CDR1 is LGHNA and CDR2 YNFKEQ. The CDR3 sequence is 15 residues long. As DNA, the CDR3 is TGTGCCAGCAGGTCACTAGCGGGGAAAGGCTACGAGCAGTACTTC. Protein sequence: CASRSLAGKGYEQYF.

The chain uses TRBV7-2 and TRBJ1-1; no definite D call. Trimming cost V 3 bases and J 1 base, with 9 bases left between them. The CDR3 is made up of 14 amino acids. Per germline, CDR1 SGHTA and CDR2 FQGNSA. As DNA, the CDR3 is TGTGCCAGCAGCTTTCGAGCCTCGAACACTGAAGCTTTCTTT. It is translated as CASSFRASNTEAFF. Full variable domain (remainder filled in from reference TRBV7-2 and TRBJ1-1): GAGVSQSPSNKVTEKGKDVELRCDPISGHTALYWYRQSLGQGLEFLIYFQGNSAPDKSGLPSDRFSAERTGGSVSTLTIQRTQQEDSAVYLCASSFRASNTEAFFGQGTRLTVV.

V usage is TRBV15 and J usage is TRBJ2-1; perhaps TRBD2 as D (6 bases). The CDR3 covers 16 residues. V lost 0 bases, J lost 3 bases, and 12 bases lay in between. Germline V CDR1 and CDR2: LNHNV, YYDKDF (reference sequence). The CDR3 protein is CATSRDLIGSYNEQFF. For the CDR3, the DNA is TGTGCCACCAGCAGAGATCTCATCGGGAGCTACAATGAGCAGTTCTTC.